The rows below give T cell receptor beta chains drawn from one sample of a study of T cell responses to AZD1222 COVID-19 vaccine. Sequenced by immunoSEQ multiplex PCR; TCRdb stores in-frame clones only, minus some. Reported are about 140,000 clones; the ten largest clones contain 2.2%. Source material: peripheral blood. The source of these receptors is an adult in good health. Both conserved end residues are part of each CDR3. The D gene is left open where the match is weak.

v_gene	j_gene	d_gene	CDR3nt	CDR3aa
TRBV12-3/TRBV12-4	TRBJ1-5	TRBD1	TGTGCCAGCAGAGGGGGCATCAATCAGCCCCAGCATTTT	CASRGGINQPQHF
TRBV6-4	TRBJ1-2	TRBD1	TGTGCCAGCAGTGACTGGTTCGGACAGGACTTTAACTATGGCTACACCTTC	CASSDWFGQDFNYGYTF
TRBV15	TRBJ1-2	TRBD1	TGTGCCACCAGCACACGGACAGGGGCGGATGGCTACACCTTC	CATSTRTGADGYTF
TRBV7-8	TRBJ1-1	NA	TGTGCCAGCAGCTTAGGAGGGTGGGAAAACACTGAAGCTTTCTTT	CASSLGGWENTEAFF
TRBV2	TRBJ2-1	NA	TGTGCCAGCAGCGTCGGGCGGGGCAGTATCAATGAGCAGTTCTTC	CASSVGRGSINEQFF
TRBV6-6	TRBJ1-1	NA	TGTGCCAGCAGTTACCGGCAGGGGAACACTGAAGCTTTCTTT	CASSYRQGNTEAFF
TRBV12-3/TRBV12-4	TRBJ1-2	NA	TGTGCCACCTATACGGGGGGAAATGGCTACACCTTC	CATYTGGNGYTF
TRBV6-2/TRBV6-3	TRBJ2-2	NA	TGTGCCAGCAGTATCCGGGGGGCTAACGGGGAGCTGTTTTTT	CASSIRGANGELFF
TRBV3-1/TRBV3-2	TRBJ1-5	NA	TGTGCCAGCAGCCAAGGTTGGGACAGCAATCAGCCCCAGCATTTT	CASSQGWDSNQPQHF
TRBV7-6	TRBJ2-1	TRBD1	TGTGCCAGCAGCTTAGGGACAGGGGAGGTTAGGAATGAGCAGTTCTTC	CASSLGTGEVRNEQFF
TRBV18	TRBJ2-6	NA	TGTGCCAGCTCACCCGTCCCAGGGCTAGCTGGGGCCAACGTCCTGACTTTC	CASSPVPGLAGANVLTF
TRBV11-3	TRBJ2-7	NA	TGTGCCAGCAGCCCCCGTGAGTTGGCCCAAACCTACGAGCAGTACTTC	CASSPRELAQTYEQYF
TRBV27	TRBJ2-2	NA	TGTGCCAGCAGTTTAGGGGACGGGGAGCTGTTTTTT	CASSLGDGELFF
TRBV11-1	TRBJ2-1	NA	TGTGCCAGCAGCTTAGCGTTGGGGGGCCCCCTTTACAATGAGCAGTTCTTC	CASSLALGGPLYNEQFF
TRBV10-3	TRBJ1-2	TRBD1	TGTGCCATCAGTCGGACAGGGGGGAACGTTGGCTACACCTTC	CAISRTGGNVGYTF
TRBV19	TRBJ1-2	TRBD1	TGTGCCAGTAGGCCCGGGACAGAAGCCTATGGCTACACCTTC	CASRPGTEAYGYTF
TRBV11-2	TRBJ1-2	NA	TGTGCCAGCAGCTTAGTTCTGGGTGACGGCTACACCTTC	CASSLVLGDGYTF
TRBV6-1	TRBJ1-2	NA	TGTGCCAGCAGTGAATTGGGGCCGGGTGGCTACACCTTC	CASSELGPGGYTF
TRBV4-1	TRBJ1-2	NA	TGCGCCAGCAGCCAAGGGGATGGGGCAGAGCCTAACTATGGCTACACCTTC	CASSQGDGAEPNYGYTF
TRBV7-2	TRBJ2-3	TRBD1	TGTGCCAGCAGCCAGGCTTACAGGGGTAGAGTCACAGATACGCAGTATTTT	CASSQAYRGRVTDTQYF
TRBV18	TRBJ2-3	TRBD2	TGTGCCAGCTCACCTCCGGGACTAGCCTCTGGCACAGATACGCAGTATTTT	CASSPPGLASGTDTQYF
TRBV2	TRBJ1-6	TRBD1	TGTGCCAGCAGAACCGGGACAGAAGGTTCACCCCTCCACTTT	CASRTGTEGSPLHF
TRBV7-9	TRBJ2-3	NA	TGTGCCAGCAGCTTAGGGTACAACAGGGAGGGGGCAGATACGCAGTATTTT	CASSLGYNREGADTQYF
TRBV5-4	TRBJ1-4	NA	TGTGCCAGCAGCTTGGGAACGGGAACTAATGAAAAACTGTTTTTT	CASSLGTGTNEKLFF
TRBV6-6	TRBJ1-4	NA	TGTGCCAGCAGTTACGAGCAGCAATTAAATGAAAAACTGTTTTTT	CASSYEQQLNEKLFF
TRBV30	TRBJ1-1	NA	TGTGCCTGGAGCGGGGGGCAGGTTTTAAAAGCTTTCTTT	CAWSGGQVLKAFF
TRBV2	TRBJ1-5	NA	TGTGCCAGCAGTGATTTGGGCAGGGACAATCAGCCCCAGCATTTT	CASSDLGRDNQPQHF
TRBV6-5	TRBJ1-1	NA	TGTGCCAGCAGTTACGAGGGGGGTAACACTGAAGCTTTCTTT	CASSYEGGNTEAFF
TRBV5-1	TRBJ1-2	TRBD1	TGCGCCAGCAGCTTGGGGGACAGCCTGAATACCTATGGCTACACCTTC	CASSLGDSLNTYGYTF
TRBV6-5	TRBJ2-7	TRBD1	TGTGCCAGCACGAAGGGGACAGGGGGAGGCTACGAGCAGTACTTC	CASTKGTGGGYEQYF
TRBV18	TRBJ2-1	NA	TGTGCCAGCTCACCGCTGGGGCTCAACTCCTACAATGAGCAGTTCTTC	CASSPLGLNSYNEQFF
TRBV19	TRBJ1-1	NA	TGTGCCAGTAGTATAGCCCTGGCGTCTGAAGCTTTCTTT	CASSIALASEAFF
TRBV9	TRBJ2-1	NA	TGTGCCAGCAGCGTAGGTGGGGGGCCCAATGAGCAGTTCTTC	CASSVGGGPNEQFF
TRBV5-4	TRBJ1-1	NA	TGTGCCATACGAGGGCAGCCGGGCACTGAAGCTTTCTTT	CAIRGQPGTEAFF
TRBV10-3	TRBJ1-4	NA	TGTGCCATCCGTTTGCATTTGGGTGAAAAACTGTTTTTT	CAIRLHLGEKLFF
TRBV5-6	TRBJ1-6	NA	TGTGCCAGCAGCTCCGGACGGAGAGATAATTCACCCCTCCACTTT	CASSSGRRDNSPLHF
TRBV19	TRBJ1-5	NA	TGTGCCAGTAGTATTCTTCTCTTCCGGGCCGCTAATCAGCCCCAGCATTTT	CASSILLFRAANQPQHF
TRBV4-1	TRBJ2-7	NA	TGCGCCAGCAGCCAAGATTTAAGACAAACCTCCTACGAGCAGTACTTC	CASSQDLRQTSYEQYF
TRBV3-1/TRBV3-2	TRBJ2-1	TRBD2	TGTGCCAGCAGCCCTTACCCGGGACTAGCGGGGGTGCCCAATGAGCAGTTCTTC	CASSPYPGLAGVPNEQFF
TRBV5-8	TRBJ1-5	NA	TGTGCCAGCAGCGGCGGGCAAGGGAAGCGCAATCAGCCCCAGCATTTT	CASSGGQGKRNQPQHF